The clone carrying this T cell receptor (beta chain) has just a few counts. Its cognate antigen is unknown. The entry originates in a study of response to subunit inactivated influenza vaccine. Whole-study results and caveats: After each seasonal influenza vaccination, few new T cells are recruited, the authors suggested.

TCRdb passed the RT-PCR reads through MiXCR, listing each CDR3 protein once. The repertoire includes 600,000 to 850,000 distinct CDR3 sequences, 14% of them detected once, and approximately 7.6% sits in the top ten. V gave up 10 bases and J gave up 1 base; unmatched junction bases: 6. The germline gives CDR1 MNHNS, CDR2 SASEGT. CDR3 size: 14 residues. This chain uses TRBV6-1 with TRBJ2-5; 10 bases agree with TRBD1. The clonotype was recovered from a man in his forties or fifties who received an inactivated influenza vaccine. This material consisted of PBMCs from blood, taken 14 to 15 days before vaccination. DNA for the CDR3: TGTGCCACCGGACAGGGGGGATTCCAAGAGACCCAGTACTTC. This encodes CATGQGGFQETQYF.